These T cell receptor beta chains were read from a single sample in a study of shared clonotypes between healthy human individuals. The repertoire was sequenced with immunoSEQ multiplex PCR; TCRdb's copy has only in-frame clones and lacks some. The sample records 1.5 million to 2.5 million clones, approximately 94% being singletons. The source material was naive CD8+ T cells sorted from blood. The receptor set was obtained from a man younger than 35 in good health. Both conserved end residues are part of each CDR3. A D gene is named only where the DNA matches it firmly.

d_gene: NA; j_gene: TRBJ2-7; v_gene: TRBV6-5; CDR3aa: CASSYSFGAEQYF; CDR3nt: TGTGCCAGCAGTTACTCCTTTGGGGCCGAGCAGTACTTC
d_gene: NA; j_gene: TRBJ2-7; v_gene: TRBV7-9; CDR3aa: CASSLDGKQYF; CDR3nt: TGTGCCAGCAGCCTCGACGGTAAGCAGTACTTC
d_gene: TRBD1; j_gene: TRBJ2-7; v_gene: TRBV2; CDR3aa: CASESPQQGVEQYF; CDR3nt: TGTGCCAGCGAAAGTCCTCAACAGGGGGTTGAGCAGTACTTC
d_gene: NA; j_gene: TRBJ1-5; v_gene: TRBV6-5; CDR3aa: CASSSSVYSNQPQHF; CDR3nt: TGTGCCAGCAGTTCCTCAGTTTATAGCAATCAGCCCCAGCATTTT
d_gene: NA; j_gene: TRBJ1-2; v_gene: TRBV27; CDR3aa: CASSLGANYGYTF; CDR3nt: TGTGCCAGCAGTTTAGGAGCTAACTATGGCTACACCTTC
d_gene: NA; j_gene: TRBJ1-1; v_gene: TRBV6-5; CDR3aa: CASSSPVNRNTEAFF; CDR3nt: TGTGCCAGCAGTTCCCCTGTGAATAGGAACACTGAAGCTTTCTTT
d_gene: NA; j_gene: TRBJ2-7; v_gene: TRBV28; CDR3aa: CASSRVEQYF; CDR3nt: TGTGCCAGCAGCAGGGTCGAGCAGTACTTC
d_gene: NA; j_gene: TRBJ2-1; v_gene: TRBV27; CDR3aa: CASSLTLEGTRNEQFF; CDR3nt: TGTGCCAGCAGTTTGACTCTGGAGGGAACCCGGAATGAGCAGTTCTTC
d_gene: NA; j_gene: TRBJ2-7; v_gene: TRBV5-4; CDR3aa: CASSLELLHEQYF; CDR3nt: TGTGCCAGCAGCTTGGAGTTACTCCATGAGCAGTACTTC
d_gene: TRBD2; j_gene: TRBJ2-7; v_gene: TRBV27; CDR3aa: CASSLTSGDYYEQYF; CDR3nt: TGTGCCAGCAGTCTTACTAGCGGGGACTACTACGAGCAGTACTTC
d_gene: NA; j_gene: TRBJ1-1; v_gene: TRBV28; CDR3aa: CASRKLLPSKNTEAFF; CDR3nt: TGTGCCAGCAGAAAATTACTACCCAGTAAGAACACTGAAGCTTTCTTT